This is a list of T cell receptor beta chains from one sample in a study of Ad26.COV2.S vaccination and SARS-CoV-2 variants. Measured with immunoSEQ multiplex PCR; TCRdb has only the in-frame clones, and not every one. The sample holds 350,000 to 550,000 clones, 75% to 90% seen once. The sample here was peripheral blood, taken in a trial of Ad26.COV2.S vaccine versus placebo. The receptor set was obtained from a person aged 18-60 years who received the Ad26.COV2.S COVID-19 vaccine or a placebo. Each CDR3 is given with its conserved first and last residue. A D gene is named only where the DNA matches it firmly. Size values are once, few and many counts, or a class for expanded clones, and some rows have none.

length: 15
V: TRBV4-3
size: NA
J: TRBJ2-1
D: NA
DNA: TGCGCCAGCAGCCAAGACTCCGGGGCCTACAATGAGCAGTTCTTC
CDR3: CASSQDSGAYNEQFF

length: 16
V: TRBV4-2
size: NA
J: TRBJ2-3
D: TRBD1
DNA: TGTGCCAGCGGACGACCCTCAGGGGGCCACACAGATACGCAGTATTTT
CDR3: CASGRPSGGHTDTQYF

length: 15
V: TRBV5-1
size: once
J: TRBJ2-3
D: NA
DNA: TGCGCCAGCAGCGACCCCAGGGACAGCACAGATACGCAGTATTTT
CDR3: CASSDPRDSTDTQYF

length: 14
V: TRBV30
size: NA
J: TRBJ2-3
D: NA
DNA: TGTGCCTGGAGTGTGGGCCTTTCAGCAGATACGCAGTATTTT
CDR3: CAWSVGLSADTQYF

length: 16
V: TRBV5-6
size: NA
J: TRBJ1-1
D: NA
DNA: TGTGCCAGCAGCACATTTTCCAGGGATATCGACACTGAAGCTTTCTTT
CDR3: CASSTFSRDIDTEAFF

length: 15
V: TRBV5-8
size: NA
J: TRBJ2-2
D: TRBD1
DNA: TGTGCCAGCAGCTGGACAGGGGTGAACACCGGGGAGCTGTTTTTT
CDR3: CASSWTGVNTGELFF

length: 14
V: TRBV5-1
size: NA
J: TRBJ2-5
D: TRBD1
DNA: TGCGCCAGCAGCTTAAGACAGGGCAGGGAGACCCAGTACTTC
CDR3: CASSLRQGRETQYF

length: 13
V: TRBV27
size: few
J: TRBJ1-1
D: NA
DNA: TGTGCCAGCGGATACGTGGGGAGAGGGCAAGCTTTCTTT
CDR3: CASGYVGRGQAFF

length: 14
V: TRBV7-9
size: NA
J: TRBJ2-3
D: TRBD1
DNA: TGTGCCAGCAGCTCAAGACAGGGTGCAGATACGCAGTATTTT
CDR3: CASSSRQGADTQYF

length: 15
V: TRBV3-1/TRBV3-2
size: NA
J: TRBJ2-4
D: TRBD1
DNA: TGTGCCAGCAGCCAACTGGGACAGCTCAAAAACATTCAGTACTTC
CDR3: CASSQLGQLKNIQYF

length: 15
V: TRBV2
size: NA
J: TRBJ1-2
D: TRBD1
DNA: TGTGCAGGGGGACAGGGGGCTATAACTAACTATGGCTACACCTTC
CDR3: CAGGQGAITNYGYTF

length: 15
V: TRBV7-9
size: NA
J: TRBJ1-6
D: TRBD1
DNA: TGTGCCAGCAGCCCGACGACAGGGGGATACTCACCCCTCCACTTT
CDR3: CASSPTTGGYSPLHF

length: 17
V: TRBV24-1
size: NA
J: TRBJ2-1
D: TRBD2
DNA: TGTGCCACCAGTGATCAAAGTAGCGGGAGGGCCTACAATGAGCAGTTCTTC
CDR3: CATSDQSSGRAYNEQFF

length: 14
V: TRBV5-6
size: few
J: TRBJ2-1
D: TRBD1
DNA: TGTGCCAGCAGCTTTGGGACAGTCTACAATGAGCAGTTCTTC
CDR3: CASSFGTVYNEQFF

length: 15
V: TRBV19
size: NA
J: TRBJ1-2
D: TRBD1
DNA: TGTGCCAGTAGTCTCCAGGACAGGGGAGGCTATGGCTACACCTTC
CDR3: CASSLQDRGGYGYTF